Listed here are 14 T cell receptor beta chains from one sample, sequenced in a study of Ad26.COV2.S vaccination and SARS-CoV-2 variants. Profiling relied on immunoSEQ multiplex PCR, and the TCRdb table lists in-frame clones only, not all of them. The sample yields about 350,000 clones, approximately 90% seen once. Treatment given: over 15 received Ad26.COV2.S at low or high dose, single or two shots; five or six received placebo; per-sample allocation not given. Sampling happened 63 days after the first vaccine or placebo injection. The sequenced sample was peripheral blood, obtained in a trial of Ad26.COV2.S vaccine versus placebo. The receptor set was obtained from a person aged 18-60 years who received the Ad26.COV2.S COVID-19 vaccine or a placebo.

This chain joins TRBV4-3 and TRBJ1-3; D is uncertain. Trimming pared 0 bases from V and 1 base from J, leaving 10 bases between. The CDR3 totals 16 residues. Germline-derived CDR1 and CDR2 are LGHNA and YSLEER. This CDR3 reads CASSQDRAESGNTIYF. CDR3 sequence (DNA): TGCGCCAGCAGCCAAGATAGGGCGGAATCTGGAAACACCATATATTTT.

The V gene is TRBV4-1, the J gene TRBJ2-7, with a tentative D call TRBD1 (6 bases). With 1 base removed from V and 5 bases from J, the gap between germline ends came to 21 bases. The germline CDR1 and CDR2 sequences are MGHRA and YSYEKL. The CDR3 is 17 amino acids. This CDR3 reads CASSQGSQQGPWNEQYF. The CDR3 DNA sequence: TGCGCCAGCAGCCAAGGATCACAACAGGGCCCCTGGAACGAGCAGTACTTC.

The genes are TRBV19 and TRBJ2-7; D is possibly TRBD2 (6 bases). The V gene's germline CDR1 is LNHDA and CDR2 SQIVND (reference sequence). The CDR3 totals 13 residues. The V end was cut by 10 bases, the J end by 3 bases, with 16 bases between. CDR3 residues: CATARQGGYEQYF. CDR3 DNA sequence: TGTGCCACCGCCCGGCAGGGAGGCTACGAGCAGTACTTC.

This clone was observed a handful of times. The chain combines TRBV3-1 (or the pseudogene TRBV3-2) with TRBJ1-3; TRBD1 matches 7 bases. Germline V gives CDR1 LGHDT, CDR2 YNNKEL (reference sequence). The CDR3 spans 16 residues. V was pared by 1 base and J by 7 bases, with 10 bases of the junction left unmatched. The CDR3 DNA follows: TGTGCCAGCAGCCAAGGAGATATGTACAGGGGTAACACCATATATTTT. It specifies CASSQGDMYRGNTIYF.

CDR3 loop: CASSLLWGNQPQHF. The CDR3 nucleotides are TGTGCCAGCAGCTTGCTATGGGGCAATCAGCCCCAGCATTTT. This chain links TRBV7-2 with TRBJ1-5; no clear D gene. The V end lost 3 bases, the J end lost 2 bases, and 8 bases lay between the germline ends. CDR1 and CDR2 (germline): SGHTA, FQGNSA. This CDR3 is built from 14 residues.

This sequence joins TRBV4-1 and TRBJ2-1, with a possible D match to TRBD2 (7 bases). The CDR3 is made up of 17 amino acids. The V end was cut by 0 bases, the J end by 4 bases, with 16 bases between. Germline CDR1 and CDR2: MGHRA and YSYEKL. CDR3 in amino acids: CASSQDRGGDWYNEQFF. Written as DNA, the CDR3 is TGCGCCAGCAGCCAAGATAGGGGGGGGGATTGGTACAATGAGCAGTTCTTC.

The chain combines TRBV7-3 with TRBJ2-7; D uncertain. V dropped 5 bases and J dropped 1 base, with 18 bases sitting between them. CDR3 size: 16 residues. The germline gives CDR1 SGHTA, CDR2 FQGTGA. Written as DNA, the CDR3 is TGTGCCAGCAGCCATGGACCAGAGGCGGATTCCTACGAGCAGTACTTC. Protein: CASSHGPEADSYEQYF.

The rearrangement links TRBV24-1 to TRBJ1-2, with D hard to call. CDR3 length: 14 residues. The germline CDR1 and CDR2 sequences are KGHDR and SFDVKD. Trimming took off 4 bases at V and 2 bases at J, with 10 bases between the two ends. The CDR3 is CATSDPAWNYGYTF. The CDR3, as DNA: TGTGCCACCAGTGACCCAGCCTGGAACTATGGCTACACCTTC.

The rearrangement uses TRBV4-3 and TRBJ2-7; maybe TRBD2 (5 bases). The CDR3 is 15 residues long. V was cut by 0 bases and J by 3 bases, with 12 bases left in between. CDR1 and CDR2 from the germline V gene are LGHNA and YSLEER. This CDR3 is CASSQDGRGNYEQYF. CDR3 nucleotides: TGCGCCAGCAGCCAAGATGGGCGAGGGAACTACGAGCAGTACTTC.

This rearrangement joins TRBV23-1 to TRBJ2-2; TRBD2 agrees at 11 bases. TRBV23-1 is identified as an open reading frame with a role that is uncertain. The CDR3 is 17 residues long. V lost 2 bases to trimming and J lost 4 bases; unmatched junction nucleotides: 6. This CDR3 reads CASSQRTSGSPTGELFF. The CDR3 region has the DNA TGCGCCAGCAGTCAACGCACTAGCGGGAGTCCCACCGGGGAGCTGTTTTTT.

The chain recombines TRBV28 with TRBJ1-6; D perhaps matches TRBD1 (5 bases). CDR1 and CDR2 from the germline V gene are MDHEN and SYDVKM. The V and J ends lost 8 bases and 17 bases respectively, with 19 bases between them. The CDR3 is 12 amino acids. The CDR3 region is CASFHLGGIVHF. The CDR3, as DNA: TGTGCCAGCTTCCACCTCGGGGGGATTGTCCACTTT.

This clone was detected only once. This sequence joins TRBV2 and TRBJ2-7; D may be TRBD1 (5 bases). Germline CDR1 is SNHLY and CDR2 is FYNNEI. The CDR3 loop spans 13 amino acids. The V end was cut by 4 bases, the J end by 3 bases, with 10 bases between. The chain's CDR3 is CASSVGQGYEQYF. Written as DNA, the CDR3 is TGTGCCAGCAGTGTAGGTCAGGGCTACGAGCAGTACTTC.

The CDR3 DNA is TGTGCCAGTAGTATAGTGGGGCCTGGGTACGATAACGGGTCACCCCTCCACTTT. Its protein is CASSIVGPGYDNGSPLHF. The rearrangement uses TRBV19 and TRBJ1-6; the D gene is possibly TRBD1 (5 bases). V was shortened by 1 base and J by 10 bases, with 23 bases between the two germline ends. Germline lookup yields CDR1 LNHDA and CDR2 SQIVND (reference sequence). The CDR3 is 18 amino acids.

V and J are TRBV15 and TRBJ2-2, with D perhaps TRBD2 (6 bases). The CDR3 covers 19 residues. Per germline, CDR1 LNHNV and CDR2 YYDKDF (reference sequence). V was shortened by 0 bases and J by 4 bases, with 21 bases between the two germline ends. The CDR3: CATSRDRRGAGGSTGELFF. In DNA, the CDR3 is TGTGCCACCAGCAGAGATAGGCGGGGAGCGGGTGGGAGCACCGGGGAGCTGTTTTTT.